This is a list of T cell receptor beta chains from one sample in a study of regulatory T cells in long-lasting Graves disease. TCRdb independently ran MiXCR on the multiplex PCR reads; one entry per CDR3 protein. Of more than 450,000 distinct CDR3 sequences listed, about 11% are singletons. These same records also appear under a second study, on T cells in Graves' hyperthyroidism and ophthalmopathy.

The specimen comprised peripheral blood mononuclear cells (PBMCs), sampled at new diagnosis, from a patient treated with antithyroid drugs. Every receptor here comes from a young woman with Graves disease. CDR3s include the opening cysteine and the closing phenylalanine or tryptophan. Each record gives: D gene, V gene, J gene, clone size, CDR3 protein, CDR3 DNA. D genes are given only for firm matches. Clone size is stated in some rows and not others, as once, few, many or a class when expanded.

.	TRBV7-2	TRBJ1-2	many	CASSQMGVGYTF	TGTGCCAGCAGCCAGATGGGGGTAGGCTACACCTTC
TRBD1	TRBV3-1	TRBJ2-1	.	CASSHLRQGEDERFF	TGTGCCAGCAGCCACCTCCGACAGGGGGAGGATGAGCGGTTCTTC
.	TRBV27	TRBJ2-6	many	CASSPRVPSSGANVLTF	TGTGCCAGCAGTCCGCGGGTCCCAAGCTCTGGGGCCAACGTCCTGACTTTC
TRBD2	TRBV27	TRBJ2-2	many	CASSMRGTSGGTGELFF	TGTGCCAGCAGTATGCGCGGGACTAGCGGAGGCACCGGGGAGCTGTTTTTT
TRBD1	TRBV2	TRBJ1-5	few	CASSETGGFNQPQHF	TGTGCCAGCAGTGAGACAGGGGGCTTCAATCAGCCCCAGCATTTT
TRBD2	TRBV5-1	TRBJ2-1	many	CASSLGAGGNEQFF	TGCGCCAGCAGCTTGGGCGCGGGAGGGAATGAGCAGTTCTTC
.	TRBV20-1	TRBJ2-3	many	CSARDGEGGQYF	TGCAGTGCTAGAGATGGGGAAGGGGGGCAGTATTTT
.	TRBV5-6	TRBJ2-7	many	CASSSNPGHGYEQYF	TGTGCCAGCAGTTCTAACCCGGGACATGGCTACGAGCAGTACTTC
.	TRBV20-1	TRBJ2-3	many	CSARRLGRRTDTQYF	TGCAGTGCTCGAAGACTAGGTCGGCGCACAGATACGCAGTATTTT
.	TRBV28	TRBJ1-2	few	CASSPRQTYGYTF	TGTGCCAGCAGTCCCCGACAGACGTATGGCTACACCTTC
TRBD1	TRBV19	TRBJ2-7	.	CASSIWTGGSYEQYF	TGTGCCAGTAGTATTTGGACAGGGGGGTCATACGAGCAGTACTTC
.	TRBV5-8	TRBJ1-1	.	CASSLYMSRRSEAFF	TGTGCCAGCAGCTTGTATATGTCCCGTCGATCTGAAGCTTTCTTT
TRBD1	TRBV30	TRBJ1-1	.	CAWSVRGQVNTEAFF	TGTGCCTGGAGTGTAAGGGGACAGGTGAACACTGAAGCTTTCTTT
.	TRBV24-1	TRBJ2-5	.	CATSDPGIGGEETQYF	TGTGCCACCAGTGATCCCGGAATAGGGGGGGAAGAGACCCAGTACTTC
.	TRBV6-1	TRBJ1-5	few	CASRPREARDQPQHF	TGTGCCAGCAGACCGAGGGAGGCGCGAGATCAGCCCCAGCATTTT
.	TRBV24-1	TRBJ2-3	many	CATRGTTDTQYF	TGTGCCACCAGGGGGACCACAGATACGCAGTATTTT
.	TRBV10-3	TRBJ2-5	many	CAISDTPSTGPKETQYF	TGTGCCATCAGTGATACCCCATCCACAGGACCGAAAGAGACCCAGTACTTC
.	TRBV6-1	TRBJ2-1	many	CASSSHAGYGEQFF	TGTGCCAGCAGCTCACACGCAGGGTATGGTGAGCAGTTCTTC
.	TRBV18	TRBJ1-1	.	CASSPQGGLAEAFF	TGTGCCAGCTCACCACAGGGGGGATTGGCTGAAGCTTTCTTT
TRBD2	TRBV5-1	TRBJ2-3	.	CASSLTSGSNTQYF	TGCGCCAGCAGCTTGACTAGCGGGAGTAATACGCAGTATTTT
.	TRBV28	TRBJ1-4	many	CASSRLLREKLFF	TGTGCCAGCAGTAGGCTGTTGAGGGAAAAACTGTTTTTT
.	TRBV6-2/TRBV6-3	TRBJ1-1	many	CASSYSIGMTEAFF	TGTGCCAGCAGTTACTCAATCGGAATGACTGAAGCTTTCTTT
TRBD1	TRBV7-9	TRBJ2-3	.	CASSLALGTGRTDTQYF	TGTGCCAGCAGCTTAGCCCTTGGGACAGGGAGGACAGATACGCAGTATTTT
TRBD2	TRBV27	TRBJ2-1	.	CASSSPPGRLNYNEQFF	TGTGCCAGCAGTTCCCCCCCCGGGAGGCTGAACTACAATGAGCAGTTCTTC
.	TRBV7-9	TRBJ2-2	.	CASSPSAGMSTGELFF	TGTGCCAGCAGCCCTTCCGCAGGAATGAGCACCGGGGAGCTGTTTTTT
.	TRBV5-1	TRBJ2-1	many	CASSFGGVNNEQFF	TGTGCCAGCAGCTTCGGCGGAGTTAACAATGAGCAGTTCTTC
TRBD1	TRBV12-3/TRBV12-4	TRBJ1-2	many	CASKRGLSYGYTF	TGTGCCAGCAAAAGGGGGCTAAGCTATGGCTACACCTTC
.	TRBV29-1	TRBJ1-5	many	CSVGGSNQPQHF	TGCAGCGTTGGGGGAAGCAATCAGCCCCAGCATTTT
TRBD1	TRBV7-2	TRBJ2-4	many	CASSLGRRTGGSENIQYF	TGTGCCAGCAGCTTAGGAAGAAGGACAGGGGGTTCTGAAAACATTCAGTACTTC
TRBD2	TRBV28	TRBJ2-1	.	CASRRRGLAHEQFF	TGTGCCAGCAGGCGAAGGGGACTAGCCCATGAGCAGTTCTTC
TRBD2	TRBV11-2	TRBJ2-3	many	CASSNRLAGKSSTDTQYF	TGTGCCAGCAGCAATCGGCTAGCGGGGAAGTCTAGCACAGATACGCAGTATTTT
.	TRBV19	TRBJ2-7	.	CATSPDRYEQYF	TGTGCCACTTCCCCGGATCGGTACGAGCAGTACTTC
.	TRBV13	TRBJ1-2	many	CASSTFMRRRGYTF	TGTGCCAGCAGCACGTTCATGAGGAGACGGGGCTACACCTTC
.	TRBV19	TRBJ2-7	.	CASSIGPHPRGEQYF	TGTGCCAGTAGTATAGGTCCCCATCCCCGGGGCGAGCAGTACTTC
.	TRBV11-2	TRBJ1-1	.	CASSFLSTEAFF	TGTGCCAGCAGCTTCCTAAGTACTGAAGCTTTCTTT
.	TRBV28	TRBJ1-1	many	CASSSRQRMNTEAFF	TGTGCCAGCAGTTCACGACAGAGGATGAACACTGAAGCTTTCTTT
.	TRBV4-1	TRBJ2-5	many	CASSQAAIRQETQYF	TGCGCCAGCAGCCAGGCGGCGATCCGACAAGAGACCCAGTACTTC
TRBD1	TRBV30	TRBJ2-7	few	CAWSATDRGSYEQYF	TGTGCCTGGAGTGCCACGGACAGGGGATCCTACGAGCAGTACTTC